These 21 T cell receptor beta chains were all obtained from the same sample, sequenced in a study of T cell responses to AZD1222 COVID-19 vaccine. Profiling relied on immunoSEQ multiplex PCR, and the TCRdb table lists in-frame clones only, not all of them. The sample carries some 150,000 clones, about 92% recorded once. This sample comprised peripheral blood, obtained 28 days after the second AZD1222 dose. All receptors come from an adult who received the AZD1222 COVID-19 vaccine.

This clone was recorded only once. This sequence joins TRBV15 and TRBJ2-2; D uncertain. Trimming cost V 0 bases and J 7 bases, with 9 bases left between them. CDR1 and CDR2 (germline): LNHNV, YYDKDF (reference sequence). The CDR3 runs to 14 residues. The CDR3 bases are TGTGCCACCAGCAGAGATAGAGATGGCGGGGAGCTGTTTTTT. Its protein is CATSRDRDGGELFF. Together with reference TRBV15 and TRBJ2-2, the CDR3 gives the full variable domain: DAMVIQNPRYQVTQFGKPVTLSCSQTLNHNVMYWYQQKSSQAPKLLFHYYDKDFNNEADTPDNFQSRRPNTSFCFLDIRSPGLGDTAMYLCATSRDRDGGELFFGEGSRLTVL.

A single count supports this clone. The chain joins TRBV19 to TRBJ2-7, with unresolved D. The CDR3 contains 15 residues. V was cut by 7 bases and J by 2 bases, with 18 bases left in between. Germline V gives CDR1 LNHDA, CDR2 SQIVND (reference sequence). The CDR3, as DNA: TGTGCCAGTAACCAAGCACTGGGCCACACCTACGAGCAGTACTTC. This sequence encodes CASNQALGHTYEQYF.

Here the CDR3 reads CASSLTSVINEQFF. Here the CDR3 DNA reads TGTGCCAGCAGTTTGACTAGCGTTATCAATGAGCAGTTCTTC. This chain joins TRBV27 and TRBJ2-1; 8 nucleotides align to TRBD2. The CDR3 spans 14 residues. Germline assignment: CDR1 MNHEY and CDR2 SMNVEV (reference sequence). With 3 bases clipped from V and 6 bases from J, the junction kept 4 bases outside the gene matches.

V gene TRBV28 combines with J gene TRBJ1-5; no reliable D call. The CDR3 sequence is 15 residues long. In germline, CDR1 is MDHEN, CDR2 SYDVKM. V shed 1 base and J shed 8 bases, with 15 bases lying between them. The CDR3 coding sequence is TGTGCCAGCAGTTTATTTTCCCCGTACCGAGAGCCCCAGCATTTT. It specifies CASSLFSPYREPQHF. The full variable domain, rest sourced from reference TRBV28 and TRBJ1-5, is DVKVTQSSRYLVKRTGEKVFLECVQDMDHENMFWYRQDPGLGLRLIYFSYDVKMKEKGDIPEGYSVSREKKERFSLILESASTNQTSMYLCASSLFSPYREPQHFGDGTRLSIL.

The chain is built from TRBV5-1 and TRBJ2-5; 11 nucleotides match TRBD2. Germline V lookup: CDR1 SGHRS, CDR2 YFSETQ. This CDR3 is built from 18 residues. After removal of 2 bases from V and 5 bases from J, the junction contained 14 bases not matched to a gene. In DNA, the CDR3 is TGCGCCAGCAGCTTCTACACACCAACTAGCGGGAGTCACGAGACCCAGTACTTC. Its protein product is CASSFYTPTSGSHETQYF.

The V call is TRBV5-1, the J call TRBJ2-2, with 7 nucleotides matching TRBD1. V was clipped by 1 base and J by 8 bases; unmatched bases: 5. The V gene's germline CDR1 is SGHRS and CDR2 YFSETQ. This CDR3 has 14 amino acids. The CDR3 DNA is TGCGCCAGCAGCTTGAGGACAGGCGGTGGGGAGCTGTTTTTT. Amino acid sequence: CASSLRTGGGELFF.

The chain links TRBV18 to TRBJ1-1; D is unresolved. Looked up from germline, CDR1 is KGHSH and CDR2 is LQKENI. The CDR3 has 13 residues. Deletions cut 6 bases from V and 3 bases from J, with 11 bases between. CDR3 in amino acids: CASSSNGDTEAFF. DNA for the CDR3: TGTGCCAGCTCCTCGAACGGGGACACTGAAGCTTTCTTT.

This clone was observed a few times. This rearrangement joins TRBV28 to TRBJ2-3; no clear D. The CDR3 length is 15 residues. Trimming took off 4 bases at V and 2 bases at J, with 13 bases between the two ends. Looked up from germline, CDR1 is MDHEN and CDR2 is SYDVKM. CDR3 region: CASSSPGSFTDTQYF. The CDR3 DNA sequence: TGTGCCAGCAGTTCCCCCGGGTCTTTCACAGATACGCAGTATTTT.

The chain carries TRBV15 and TRBJ1-2, with D possibly being TRBD1 (6 bases). The CDR3 totals 14 residues. Trimming took off 3 bases at V and 3 bases at J, with 11 bases between the two ends. CDR1 is LNHNV, CDR2 YYDKDF, per germline (reference sequence). The CDR3 sequence: CATSRDSQHYGYTF. Written as DNA, the CDR3 is TGTGCCACCAGCAGGGACAGTCAACACTATGGCTACACCTTC.

CDR3 residues: CASSIAGLRDTQYF. CDR3 nucleotide sequence: TGTGCCAGCAGTATAGCGGGATTAAGAGATACGCAGTATTTT. V gene TRBV27 combines with J gene TRBJ2-3, with 8 positions matching TRBD2. This CDR3 region has 14 residues. The J segment lost 5 bases and the V segment lost 5 bases, leaving 6 bases of the junction unmatched. The V gene's germline CDR1 is MNHEY and CDR2 SMNVEV (reference sequence).

The rearrangement uses TRBV9 and TRBJ1-5; 10 bases line up with TRBD1. Losses at the gene ends were 3 bases for V and 6 bases for J; bases not matched to a gene: 3. Germline V CDR1 and CDR2: SGDLS, YYNGEE. This CDR3 is 14 amino acids long. CDR3 DNA sequence: TGTGCCAGCAGCGCGGGACAGGGGAGTCAGCCCCAGCATTTT. It encodes CASSAGQGSQPQHF.

The chain joins TRBV19 to TRBJ2-7; 9 bases fit TRBD2. This CDR3 contains 16 residues. Germline lookup yields CDR1 LNHDA and CDR2 SQIVND (reference sequence). Losses at the gene ends were 6 bases for V and 2 bases for J; bases not matched to a gene: 11. CDR3 loop: CASSKIAGVATYEQYF. CDR3 in DNA: TGTGCCAGTAGCAAAATAGCGGGAGTGGCCACCTACGAGCAGTACTTC.

The rearrangement links TRBV15 to TRBJ2-1; D is possibly TRBD2 (5 bases). Germline CDR1 LNHNV, CDR2 YYDKDF (reference sequence). The CDR3 consists of 15 residues. V was shortened by 0 bases and J by 4 bases, with 10 bases between the two germline ends. CDR3 in DNA: TGTGCCACCAGCAGAGAAGGCGCGGGTTACAATGAGCAGTTCTTC. Encoded protein: CATSREGAGYNEQFF.

J is TRBJ2-1 and V is TRBV19, with 9 nucleotides matching TRBD1. The CDR3 sequence is 15 residues long. Germline assignment: CDR1 LNHDA and CDR2 SQIVND (reference sequence). The J segment lost 7 bases and the V segment lost 7 bases, leaving 11 bases of the junction unmatched. The CDR3, as DNA: TGTGCCAGTACCCCCGGGACAGGGTTTGGGAATGAGCAGTTCTTC. It codes for CASTPGTGFGNEQFF.

The V gene is TRBV12-5, the J gene TRBJ1-6; no clear D gene. This CDR3 is built from 17 residues. Deletions cut 2 bases from V and 3 bases from J, with 14 bases between. Per the germline V gene, CDR1 is LGHNT and CDR2 is FRNRAP. CDR3 loop: CASGLFVAKGYNSPLHF. CDR3 nucleotides: TGTGCTAGTGGTTTGTTCGTTGCAAAGGGCTATAATTCACCCCTCCACTTT.

The CDR3 nucleotides read TGTGCCAGCAGCTCCCTCGGGGGAAGCTACGAGCAGTACTTC. Translating it yields CASSSLGGSYEQYF. This chain links TRBV7-2 with TRBJ2-7; weak D call: TRBD2 (6 bases). The CDR3 length is 14 residues. Trimming pared 4 bases from V and 3 bases from J, leaving 13 bases between. The germline V gene encodes CDR1 SGHTA and CDR2 FQGNSA.

The J gene is TRBJ2-2, the V gene TRBV9; 10 bases are shared with TRBD1. Germline trimming cut 0 bases from V and 3 bases from J; bases unmatched to any gene: 8. The CDR3 is made up of 18 amino acids. The V gene's germline CDR1 is SGDLS and CDR2 YYNGEE. CDR3 sequence (DNA): TGTGCCAGCAGCGTAGCAGAGCGGACAGGGGGATACACCGGGGAGCTGTTTTTT. This gives the protein CASSVAERTGGYTGELFF.

J is TRBJ1-2 and V is TRBV11-3; 11 bases map to TRBD1. Per germline, CDR1 SGHNT and CDR2 YENEEA. The CDR3 loop spans 15 amino acids. V was clipped by 3 bases and J by 4 bases; unmatched bases: 4. The CDR3, as DNA: TGTGCCAGCAGCTTGGACGGGACAGGGGGCTATGGCTACACCTTC. Translated: CASSLDGTGGYGYTF.

This clone has just one count. The genes are TRBV30 and TRBJ2-1; no clear D gene. V gave up 3 bases and J gave up 7 bases, with 13 bases separating them. The CDR3 consists of 13 residues. Germline CDR1 is GTSNPN and CDR2 is SVGIG (reference sequence). CDR3 sequence reads: CAWRFMWQNEQFF. CDR3 coding DNA: TGTGCCTGGAGGTTCATGTGGCAAAATGAGCAGTTCTTC. The entire variable domain, with the rest obtained from reference TRBV30 and TRBJ2-1, is as follows: SQTIHQWPATLVQPVGSPLSLECTVEGTSNPNLYWYRQAAGRGLQLLFYSVGIGQISSEVPQNLSASRPQDRQFILSSKKLLLSDSGFYLCAWRFMWQNEQFFGPGTRLTVL.

The rearrangement uses TRBV30 and TRBJ1-3, with D possibly being TRBD1 (6 bases). CDR3 size: 13 residues. Germline V gene sequence: CDR1 GTSNPN, CDR2 SVGIG (reference sequence). Between the trimmed V and J ends, which lost 2 bases and 2 bases, there was a span of 7 bases. DNA for the CDR3: TGTGCCTGGAGTTCAGGGGCTGGAAACACCATATATTTT. Its protein is CAWSSGAGNTIYF.

The V gene is TRBV2, the J gene TRBJ1-1; no clear D. The CDR3 length is 15 residues. V lost 2 bases and J 0 bases, leaving 10 bases between the germline ends. Germline V gene sequence: CDR1 SNHLY, CDR2 FYNNEI. The CDR3 DNA reads TGTGCCAGCAGTGAAAGGACGCAGATGAACACTGAAGCTTTCTTT. Amino acid sequence: CASSERTQMNTEAFF.